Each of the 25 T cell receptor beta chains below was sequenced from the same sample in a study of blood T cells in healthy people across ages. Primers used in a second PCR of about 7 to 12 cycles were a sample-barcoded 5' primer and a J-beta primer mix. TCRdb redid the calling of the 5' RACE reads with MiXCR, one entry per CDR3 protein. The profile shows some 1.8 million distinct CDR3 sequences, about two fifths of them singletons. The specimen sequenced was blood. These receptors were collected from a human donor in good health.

CDR3 loop: CASSWAWSTEAFF. The CDR3 region has the DNA TGTGCCAGCAGTTGGGCGTGGAGCACTGAAGCTTTCTTT. The chain joins TRBV13 to TRBJ1-1, with unresolved D. Deletions cut 6 bases from V and 4 bases from J, with 12 bases between. This CDR3 region has 13 residues. Germline-derived CDR1 and CDR2 are PRHDT and FYEKMQ (reference sequence).

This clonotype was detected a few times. The CDR3 nucleotides read TGTGCCACCAGCAGAGATAGCGGGGGGCCCAATACGCAGTATTTT. It is translated as CATSRDSGGPNTQYF. This chain joins TRBV15 and TRBJ2-3, with 10 nucleotides matching TRBD2. This CDR3 is 15 amino acids long. The germline gives CDR1 LNHNV, CDR2 YYDKDF (reference sequence). Trimming at V came to 0 bases and at J to 7 bases, leaving 4 bases not matched to a gene. Using reference TRBV15 and TRBJ2-3 for the parts outside the CDR3, the full variable domain is DAMVIQNPRYQVTQFGKPVTLSCSQTLNHNVMYWYQQKSSQAPKLLFHYYDKDFNNEADTPDNFQSRRPNTSFCFLDIRSPGLGDTAMYLCATSRDSGGPNTQYFGPGTRLTVL.

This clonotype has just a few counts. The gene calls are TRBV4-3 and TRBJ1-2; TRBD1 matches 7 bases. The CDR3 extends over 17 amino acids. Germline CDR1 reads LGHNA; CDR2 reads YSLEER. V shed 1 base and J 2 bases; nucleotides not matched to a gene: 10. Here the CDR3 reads CASSQVYGDSKNYGYTF. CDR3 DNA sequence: TGCGCCAGCAGCCAAGTTTATGGGGACAGTAAAAACTATGGCTACACCTTC.

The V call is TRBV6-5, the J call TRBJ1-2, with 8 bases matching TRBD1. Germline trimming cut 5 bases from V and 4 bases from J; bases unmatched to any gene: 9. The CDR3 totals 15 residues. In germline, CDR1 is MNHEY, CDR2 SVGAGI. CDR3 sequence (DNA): TGTGCCAGCAGTCCCAAGACAGGGGCCGGCTATGGCTACACCTTC. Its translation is CASSPKTGAGYGYTF.

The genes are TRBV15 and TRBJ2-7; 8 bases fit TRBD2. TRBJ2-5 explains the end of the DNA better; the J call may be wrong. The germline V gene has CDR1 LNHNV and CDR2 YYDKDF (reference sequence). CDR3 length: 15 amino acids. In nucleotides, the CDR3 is TGTGCCACCAGCAGAGAGATTAGCGGGGAAGAGACCCAGTACTTC. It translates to CATSREISGEETQYF.

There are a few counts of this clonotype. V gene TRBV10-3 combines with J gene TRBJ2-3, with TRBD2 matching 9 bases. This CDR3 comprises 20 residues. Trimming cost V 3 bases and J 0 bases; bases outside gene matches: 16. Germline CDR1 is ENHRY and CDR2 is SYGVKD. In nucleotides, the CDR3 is TGTGCCATCAGTGAATTCAGCGGGGGGCGCGGTATTACTAGCACAGATACGCAGTATTTT. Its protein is CAISEFSGGRGITSTDTQYF.

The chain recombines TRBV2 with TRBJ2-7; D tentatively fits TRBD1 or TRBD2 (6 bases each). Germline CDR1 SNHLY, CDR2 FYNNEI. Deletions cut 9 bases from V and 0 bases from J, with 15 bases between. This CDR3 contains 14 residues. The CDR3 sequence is CASLIQGGSYEQYF. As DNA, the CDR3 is TGTGCCAGTTTAATACAGGGAGGCTCCTACGAGCAGTACTTC. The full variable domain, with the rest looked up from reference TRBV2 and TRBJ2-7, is EPEVTQTPSHQVTQMGQEVILRCVPISNHLYFYWYRQILGQKVEFLVSFYNNEISEKSEIFDDQFSVERPDGSNFTLKIRSTKLEDSAMYFCASLIQGGSYEQYFGPGTRLTVT.

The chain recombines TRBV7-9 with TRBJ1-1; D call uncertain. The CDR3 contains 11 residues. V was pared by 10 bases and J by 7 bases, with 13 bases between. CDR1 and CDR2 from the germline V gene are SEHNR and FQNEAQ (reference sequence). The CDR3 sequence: CATFSRNEAFF. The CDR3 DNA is TGTGCCACCTTTAGCCGAAATGAAGCTTTCTTT. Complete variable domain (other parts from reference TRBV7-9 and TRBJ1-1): DTGVSQNPRHKITKRGQNVTFRCDPISEHNRLYWYRQTLGQGPEFLTYFQNEAQLEKSRLLSDRFSAERPKGSFSTLEIQRTEQGDSAMYLCATFSRNEAFFGQGTRLTVV.

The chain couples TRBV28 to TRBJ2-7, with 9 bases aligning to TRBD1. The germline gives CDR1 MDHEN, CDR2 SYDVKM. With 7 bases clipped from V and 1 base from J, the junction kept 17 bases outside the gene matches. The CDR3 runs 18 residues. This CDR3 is CASTPQGQGLMKSYEQYF. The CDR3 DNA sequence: TGTGCCAGCACCCCGCAGGGACAGGGTTTGATGAAGTCCTACGAGCAGTACTTC.

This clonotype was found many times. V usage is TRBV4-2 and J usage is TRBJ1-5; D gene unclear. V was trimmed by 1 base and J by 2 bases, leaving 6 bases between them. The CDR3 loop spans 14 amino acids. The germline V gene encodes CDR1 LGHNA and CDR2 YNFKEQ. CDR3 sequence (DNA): TGTGCCAGCAGCCAAGTGGCAGGCAATCAGCCCCAGCATTTT. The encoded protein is CASSQVAGNQPQHF.

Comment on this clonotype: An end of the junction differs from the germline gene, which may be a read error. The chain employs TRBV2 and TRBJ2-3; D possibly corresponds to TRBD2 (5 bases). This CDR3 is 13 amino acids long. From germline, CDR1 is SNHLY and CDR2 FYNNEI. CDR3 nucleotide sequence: TGCGCCAGCGGCCCAAATCGGGGTGATACGCAGTATTTT. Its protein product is CASGPNRGDTQYF.

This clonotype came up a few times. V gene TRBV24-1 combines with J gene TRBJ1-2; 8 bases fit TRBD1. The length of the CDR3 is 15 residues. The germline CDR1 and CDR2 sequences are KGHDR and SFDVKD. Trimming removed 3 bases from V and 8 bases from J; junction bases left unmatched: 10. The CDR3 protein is CATSDNGQGLDGYTF. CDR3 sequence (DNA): TGTGCCACCAGTGATAACGGACAGGGTTTGGACGGCTACACCTTC.

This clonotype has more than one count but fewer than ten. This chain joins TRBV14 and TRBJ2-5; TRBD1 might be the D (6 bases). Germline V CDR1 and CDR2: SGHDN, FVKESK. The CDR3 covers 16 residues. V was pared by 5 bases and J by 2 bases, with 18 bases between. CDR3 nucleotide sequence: TGTGCCAGCAGCGTACGGGACACTGCGATTCAAGAGACCCAGTACTTC. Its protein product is CASSVRDTAIQETQYF.

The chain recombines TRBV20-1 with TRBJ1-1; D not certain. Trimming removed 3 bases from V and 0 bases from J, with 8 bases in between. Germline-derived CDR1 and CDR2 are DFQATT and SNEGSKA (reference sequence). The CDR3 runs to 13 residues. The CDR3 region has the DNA TGCAGTGCTAGTATGTTTATGAACACTGAAGCTTTCTTT. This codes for CSASMFMNTEAFF.

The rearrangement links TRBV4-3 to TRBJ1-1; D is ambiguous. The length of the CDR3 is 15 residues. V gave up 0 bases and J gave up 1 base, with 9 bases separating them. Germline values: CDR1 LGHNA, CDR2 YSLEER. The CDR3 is CASSQDAAPNTEAFF. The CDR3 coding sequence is TGCGCCAGCAGCCAAGATGCTGCGCCGAACACTGAAGCTTTCTTT.

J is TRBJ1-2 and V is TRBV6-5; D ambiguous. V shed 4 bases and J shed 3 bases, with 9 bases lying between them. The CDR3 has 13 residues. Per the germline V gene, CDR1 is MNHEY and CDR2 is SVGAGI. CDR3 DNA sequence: TGTGCCAGCAGTTTGTCGGATTACTATGGCTACACCTTC. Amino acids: CASSLSDYYGYTF.

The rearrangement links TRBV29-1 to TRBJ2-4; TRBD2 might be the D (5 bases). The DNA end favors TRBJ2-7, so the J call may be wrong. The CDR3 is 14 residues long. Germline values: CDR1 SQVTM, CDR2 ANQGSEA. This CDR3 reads CSVAVTEARNEQYF. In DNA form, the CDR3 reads TGCAGCGTTGCTGTGACGGAGGCGCGGAACGAGCAGTACTTC.

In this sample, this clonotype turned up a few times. The DNA for the CDR3 is TGTGCCAGCAGGCTATCCAGGGGGGAGAACACTGAAGCTTTCTTT. Amino acids: CASRLSRGENTEAFF. V usage is TRBV6-6 and J usage is TRBJ1-1; 7 positions agree with TRBD1. This CDR3 is built from 15 residues. The V segment lost 6 bases and the J segment 1 base; nucleotides outside the gene matches: 8. The V gene's germline CDR1 is MNHNY and CDR2 SVGAGI (reference sequence).

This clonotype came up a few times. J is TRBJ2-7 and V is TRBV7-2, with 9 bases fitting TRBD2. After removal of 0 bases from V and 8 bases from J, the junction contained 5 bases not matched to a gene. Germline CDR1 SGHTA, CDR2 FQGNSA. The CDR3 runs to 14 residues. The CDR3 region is CASSLATGTSQQYF. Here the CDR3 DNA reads TGTGCCAGCAGCTTAGCAACCGGGACTAGCCAGCAGTACTTC.

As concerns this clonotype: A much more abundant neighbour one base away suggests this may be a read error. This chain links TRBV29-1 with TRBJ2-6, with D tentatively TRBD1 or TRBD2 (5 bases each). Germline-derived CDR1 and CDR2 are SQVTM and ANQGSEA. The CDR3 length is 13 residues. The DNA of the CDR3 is TGCAGCGTTTCGGGATCCGGGGCCAACGTCCGGACTTTC. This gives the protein CSVSGSGANVRTF.

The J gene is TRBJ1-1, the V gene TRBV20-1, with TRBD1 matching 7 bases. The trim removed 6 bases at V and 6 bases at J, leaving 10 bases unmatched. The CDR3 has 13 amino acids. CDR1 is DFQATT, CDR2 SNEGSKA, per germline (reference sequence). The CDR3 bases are TGCAGTGCAGCATTAGACAGGGACTCTGAAGCTTTCTTT. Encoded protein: CSAALDRDSEAFF.

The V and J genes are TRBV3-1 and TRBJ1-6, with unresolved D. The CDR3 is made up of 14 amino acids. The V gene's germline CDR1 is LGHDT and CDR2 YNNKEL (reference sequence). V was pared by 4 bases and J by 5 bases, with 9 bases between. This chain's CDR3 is CASSPLQDNSPLHF. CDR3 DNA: TGTGCCAGCAGCCCTCTCCAGGATAATTCACCCCTCCACTTT. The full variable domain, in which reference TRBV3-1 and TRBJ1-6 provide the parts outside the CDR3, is DTAVSQTPKYLVTQMGNDKSIKCEQNLGHDTMYWYKQDSKKFLKIMFSYNNKELIINETVPNRFSPKSPDKAHLNLHINSLELGDSAVYFCASSPLQDNSPLHFGNGTRLTVT.

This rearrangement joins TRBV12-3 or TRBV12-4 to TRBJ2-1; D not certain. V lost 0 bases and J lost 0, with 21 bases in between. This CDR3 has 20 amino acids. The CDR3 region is CASSLASELIPTFSYNEQFF. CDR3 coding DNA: TGTGCCAGCAGTTTAGCCTCGGAACTGATTCCAACATTCTCCTACAATGAGCAGTTCTTC.

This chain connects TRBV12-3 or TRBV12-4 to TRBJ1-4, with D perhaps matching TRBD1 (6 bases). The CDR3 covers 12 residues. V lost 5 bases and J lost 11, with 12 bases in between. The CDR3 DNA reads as TGTGCCAGCAGTAAAGCAGGGGAGAAACTGTTTTTT. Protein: CASSKAGEKLFF.

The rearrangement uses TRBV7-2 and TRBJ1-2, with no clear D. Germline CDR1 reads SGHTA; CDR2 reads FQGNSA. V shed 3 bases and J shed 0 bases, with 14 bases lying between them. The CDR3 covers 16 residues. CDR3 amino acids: CASSLDLPKANYGYTF. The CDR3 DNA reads TGTGCCAGCAGCTTGGACCTCCCGAAAGCTAACTATGGCTACACCTTC.